These 22 T cell receptor beta chains originate from one sample sequenced in a study of cytomegalovirus exposure and HLA in healthy donors. The PCR was carried out with 60 Vbeta primers and 13 Jbeta primers. TCRdb keeps only in-frame clones here, not all; method: immunoSEQ multiplex PCR. The data hold around 150,000 clones, with around 81% observed a single time. Sequencing was carried out using PBMCs. These receptors were taken from a man between 45 and 60 years old in good health and CMV-seronegative.

The V gene is TRBV27, the J gene TRBJ2-6; 8 nucleotides agree with TRBD1. V lost 7 bases and J lost 0; bases outside the gene matches: 8. CDR1 and CDR2 (germline): MNHEY, SMNVEV (reference sequence). The CDR3 covers 17 residues. The CDR3 protein is CASNPGTGDSGANVLTF. Here the CDR3 DNA reads TGTGCCAGCAACCCAGGGACAGGTGACTCTGGGGCCAACGTCCTGACTTTC.

As regards this clone: The junction differs from germline at one of its ends, possibly a read error. J is TRBJ2-5 and V is TRBV7-7; possibly TRBD2 for D (5 bases). The CDR3 consists of 13 residues. CDR1 and CDR2 from the germline V gene are SSHAT and FNYEAQ (reference sequence). CDR3 DNA sequence: TGTGCTAGCAGCTTCTCCGGGGAAGAGACCCAGTACTTC. Protein product: CASSFSGEETQYF.

The rearrangement joins TRBV7-6 to TRBJ2-7; D is undetermined. Per the germline V gene, CDR1 is SGHVS and CDR2 is FNYEAQ. Trimming took 1 base from V and 4 from J, leaving 8 bases between them. The CDR3 consists of 13 residues. In DNA, the CDR3 is TGTGCCAGCAGCTTAGGAACACAGTACGAGCAGTACTTC. Amino acids: CASSLGTQYEQYF. Full variable domain (remainder filled in from reference TRBV7-6 and TRBJ2-7): GAGVSQSPRYKVTKRGQDVALRCDPISGHVSLYWYRQALGQGPEFLTYFNYEAQQDKSGLPNDRFSAERPEGSISTLTIQRTEQRDSAMYRCASSLGTQYEQYFGPGTRLTVT.

The chain couples TRBV4-2 to TRBJ2-5, with 10 bases identical to TRBD2. The germline V gene has CDR1 LGHNA and CDR2 YNFKEQ. This CDR3 region has 16 residues. The V and J ends lost 4 bases and 5 bases, in that order; junction bases with no gene match: 10. CDR3 residues: CASSRKSSGSWETQYF. The CDR3 DNA sequence: TGTGCCAGCAGCCGCAAGTCTAGCGGGAGTTGGGAGACCCAGTACTTC.

V usage is TRBV7-2 and J usage is TRBJ2-1; 8 bases agree with TRBD2. The V gene end was trimmed by 0 bases and the J gene end by 3 bases; junction bases not matched to a gene: 4. The CDR3 contains 16 residues. Germline V gene sequence: CDR1 SGHTA, CDR2 FQGNSA. CDR3 region: CASSLAGGAGYNEQFF. The CDR3 nucleotides read TGTGCCAGCAGCTTAGCCGGGGGGGCCGGCTACAATGAGCAGTTCTTC.

The chain uses TRBV27 and TRBJ1-1, with 8 positions matching TRBD1. The ends lost 2 bases at V and 1 base at J; junction bases unmatched: 3. This CDR3 comprises 15 residues. From germline, CDR1 is MNHEY and CDR2 SMNVEV (reference sequence). The CDR3 nucleotides read TGTGCCAGCAGTTTACAGGGGGCCGGGAACACTGAAGCTTTCTTT. This translates into CASSLQGAGNTEAFF.

The chain uses TRBV4-1 and TRBJ1-2; 8 nucleotides agree with TRBD1. Germline V gene data show CDR1 as MGHRA and CDR2 as YSYEKL. J was trimmed by 5 bases and V by 2 bases; bases with no gene match: 10. CDR3 length equals 16 residues. CDR3 bases: TGCGCCAGCAGCCAACCCACAGGGGGACGGTGGTATGGCTACACCTTC. Translating it yields CASSQPTGGRWYGYTF.

This clone was detected a few times. CDR3 coding DNA: TGTGCCAGCAGTTACAAGGGACAGGGGGTCTATGGCTACACCTTC. Amino acid sequence: CASSYKGQGVYGYTF. The rearrangement uses TRBV6-5 and TRBJ1-2; TRBD1 matches at 11 bases. The ends lost 2 bases at V and 4 bases at J; junction bases unmatched: 3. Germline loops: CDR1 MNHEY, CDR2 SVGAGI. The CDR3 totals 15 residues.

The chain is built from TRBV28 and TRBJ2-7; D is unclear. Germline-derived CDR1 and CDR2 are MDHEN and SYDVKM. The CDR3 loop spans 12 amino acids. Trimming stripped 6 bases from V and 3 bases from J, with 9 bases between. CDR3 DNA sequence: TGTGCCAGCAGCTCTACAGACTACGAGCAGTACTTC. Protein sequence: CASSSTDYEQYF.

The V and J genes are TRBV29-1 and TRBJ2-2; D might be TRBD1 (7 bases). There are 16 residues in the CDR3. The germline V and J ends were trimmed by 4 bases and 5 bases, with 20 bases remaining between them. Germline CDR1 SQVTM, CDR2 ANQGSEA. The CDR3 DNA is TGCAGCGTTGGTCCCTCAGGGGGGCTAAGGACCGGGGAGCTGTTTTTT. Amino acid sequence: CSVGPSGGLRTGELFF.

The table lists this clone with a few counts. The V call is TRBV18, the J call TRBJ1-5, with 7 bases identical to TRBD1. The CDR3 has 16 amino acids. Germline CDR1 is KGHSH and CDR2 is LQKENI. The V and J ends lost 1 base and 4 bases, in that order; junction bases with no gene match: 7. The CDR3 is CASSPQAGGGNQPQHF. The CDR3 DNA is TGTGCCAGCTCACCACAGGCAGGGGGAGGTAATCAGCCCCAGCATTTT.

The chain links TRBV7-2 to TRBJ1-4; D is undetermined. Trimming took off 3 bases at V and 0 bases at J, with 11 bases between the two ends. This CDR3 comprises 16 residues. The V gene's germline CDR1 is SGHTA and CDR2 FQGNSA. The CDR3 region is CASSFERAATNEKLFF. CDR3 nucleotide sequence: TGTGCCAGCAGCTTTGAGCGGGCCGCAACTAATGAAAAACTGTTTTTT.

The J gene is TRBJ1-1, the V gene TRBV11-3; D possibly corresponds to TRBD1 (6 bases). Trimming took 2 bases from V and 1 from J, leaving 17 bases between them. Germline CDR1 SGHNT, CDR2 YENEEA. This CDR3 is built from 17 residues. The CDR3 protein is CASSLSTWGGRNTEAFF. DNA of the CDR3: TGTGCCAGCAGCTTATCGACCTGGGGGGGCAGGAACACTGAAGCTTTCTTT.

The rearrangement joins TRBV4-1 to TRBJ1-1, with 10 positions matching TRBD1. In germline, CDR1 is MGHRA, CDR2 YSYEKL. This CDR3 is 15 amino acids long. V was clipped by 3 bases and J by 7 bases; unmatched bases: 8. The chain's CDR3 is CASSQRQGTGDEAFF. DNA for the CDR3: TGCGCCAGCAGCCAGCGACAGGGGACAGGGGATGAAGCTTTCTTT.

This clone was counted a single time. The chain joins TRBV12-5 to TRBJ1-1, with TRBD1 matching over 8 bases. Looked up from germline, CDR1 is LGHNT and CDR2 is FRNRAP. This CDR3 is built from 14 residues. The V segment lost 7 bases and the J segment 2 bases; nucleotides outside the gene matches: 6. The CDR3 region is CASARQGINTEAFF. In DNA form, the CDR3 reads TGTGCTAGTGCCCGACAGGGGATAAACACTGAAGCTTTCTTT.

The J gene is TRBJ2-5, the V gene TRBV2; D is perhaps TRBD1 (5 bases). Germline V gene data show CDR1 as SNHLY and CDR2 as FYNNEI. V dropped 8 bases and J dropped 4 bases, with 8 bases sitting between them. The CDR3 runs to 11 residues. CDR3 nucleotides: TGTGCCAGCGGCCAGGGAGAGACCCAGTACTTC. Its translation is CASGQGETQYF. Looking up the rest from reference TRBV2 and TRBJ2-5 gives the full variable domain: EPEVTQTPSHQVTQMGQEVILRCVPISNHLYFYWYRQILGQKVEFLVSFYNNEISEKSEIFDDQFSVERPDGSNFTLKIRSTKLEDSAMYFCASGQGETQYFGPGTRLLVL.

The V and J genes are TRBV4-1 and TRBJ2-6, with 7 bases aligning to TRBD1. After removal of 6 bases from V and 0 bases from J, the junction contained 20 bases not matched to a gene. Germline V CDR1 and CDR2: MGHRA, YSYEKL. The CDR3 is 21 residues long. The CDR3 protein is CASSPSMVRDRSFSGANVLTF. As DNA, the CDR3 is TGCGCCAGCAGTCCAAGTATGGTCCGGGACAGATCCTTCTCTGGGGCCAACGTCCTGACTTTC.

The table lists this clone with a few counts. CDR3 in DNA: TGTGCCAGCAGCTTATCGGGGGTAAGTCTTGGTGAGCAGTTCTTC. Translation: CASSLSGVSLGEQFF. The V call is TRBV7-2, the J call TRBJ2-1; D is possibly TRBD2 (6 bases). The CDR3 is made up of 15 amino acids. The germline gives CDR1 SGHTA, CDR2 FQGNSA. V was shortened by 2 bases and J by 9 bases, with 17 bases between the two germline ends. Using reference TRBV7-2 and TRBJ2-1 for the parts outside the CDR3, the full variable domain is GAGVSQSPSNKVTEKGKDVELRCDPISGHTALYWYRQSLGQGLEFLIYFQGNSAPDKSGLPSDRFSAERTGGSVSTLTIQRTQQEDSAVYLCASSLSGVSLGEQFFGPGTRLTVL.

V gene TRBV5-4 combines with J gene TRBJ1-2, with D uncertain. Germline CDR1 SGHNT, CDR2 YYREEE (reference sequence). The V and J ends lost 0 bases and 3 bases respectively, with 12 bases between them. The CDR3 runs to 15 residues. The CDR3 loop reads CASSLEPRGDYGYTF. DNA for the CDR3: TGTGCCAGCAGCTTGGAACCTCGGGGTGACTATGGCTACACCTTC.

Only one count was recorded for this clone. The chain uses TRBV29-1 and TRBJ2-7; D unresolved. Looked up from germline, CDR1 is SQVTM and CDR2 is ANQGSEA. Between the trimmed V and J ends, which lost 8 bases and 1 base, there was a span of 15 bases. The CDR3 extends over 13 amino acids. Here the CDR3 DNA reads TGCAGCTTCCAGGCCCCTCGATCCTACGAGCAGTACTTC. It yields the protein CSFQAPRSYEQYF.

The chain has TRBV5-4 and TRBJ1-1; tentative D call: TRBD1 (5 bases). V lost 0 bases and J lost 0, with 12 bases in between. CDR3 length equals 16 residues. Germline lookup yields CDR1 SGHNT and CDR2 YYREEE (reference sequence). CDR3 nucleotides: TGTGCCAGCAGCTTGGGGACAAGAGGCCTGAACACTGAAGCTTTCTTT. It translates to CASSLGTRGLNTEAFF.

The chain joins TRBV5-1 to TRBJ1-1; a weak D match, TRBD1 (5 bases). Deletions cut 6 bases from V and 2 bases from J, with 11 bases between. Germline V gene data show CDR1 as SGHRS and CDR2 as YFSETQ. The CDR3 is made up of 13 amino acids. The CDR3 loop reads CASKEDSNTEAFF. CDR3 nucleotide sequence: TGCGCCAGCAAAGAAGACAGTAACACTGAAGCTTTCTTT.